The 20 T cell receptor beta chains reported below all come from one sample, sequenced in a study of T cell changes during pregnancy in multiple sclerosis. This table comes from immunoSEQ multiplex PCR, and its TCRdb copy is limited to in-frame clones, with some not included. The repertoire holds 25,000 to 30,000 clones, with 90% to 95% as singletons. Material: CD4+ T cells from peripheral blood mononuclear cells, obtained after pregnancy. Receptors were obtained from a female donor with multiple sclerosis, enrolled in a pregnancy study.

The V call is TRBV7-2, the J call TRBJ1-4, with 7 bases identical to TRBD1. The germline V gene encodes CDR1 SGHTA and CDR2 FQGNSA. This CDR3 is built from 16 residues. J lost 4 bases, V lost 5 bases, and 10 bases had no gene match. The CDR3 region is CASSQASGGSNEKLFF. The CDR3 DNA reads TGTGCCAGCAGCCAAGCATCAGGGGGAAGTAATGAAAAACTGTTTTTT. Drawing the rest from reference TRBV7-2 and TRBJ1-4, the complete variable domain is GAGVSQSPSNKVTEKGKDVELRCDPISGHTALYWYRQSLGQGLEFLIYFQGNSAPDKSGLPSDRFSAERTGGSVSTLTIQRTQQEDSAVYLCASSQASGGSNEKLFFGSGTQLSVL.

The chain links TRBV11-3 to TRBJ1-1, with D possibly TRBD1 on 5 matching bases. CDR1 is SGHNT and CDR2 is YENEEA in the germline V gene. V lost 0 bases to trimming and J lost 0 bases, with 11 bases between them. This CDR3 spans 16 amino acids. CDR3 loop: CASSLDQGGMNTEAFF. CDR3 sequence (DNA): TGTGCCAGCAGCTTAGATCAGGGAGGGATGAACACTGAAGCTTTCTTT.

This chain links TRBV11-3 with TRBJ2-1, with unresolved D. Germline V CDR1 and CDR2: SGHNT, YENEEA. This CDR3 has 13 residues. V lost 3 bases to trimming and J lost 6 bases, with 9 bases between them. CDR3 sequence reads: CASSFSILNEQFF. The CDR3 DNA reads TGTGCCAGCAGCTTCTCTATTCTCAATGAGCAGTTCTTC.

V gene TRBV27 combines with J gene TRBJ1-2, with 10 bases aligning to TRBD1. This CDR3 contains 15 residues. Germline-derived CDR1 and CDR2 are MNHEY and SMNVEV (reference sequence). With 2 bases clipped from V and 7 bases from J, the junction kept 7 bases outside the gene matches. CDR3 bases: TGTGCCAGCAGTTTAATGGCGGGACAGGGGATTGGCTACACCTTC. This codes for CASSLMAGQGIGYTF.

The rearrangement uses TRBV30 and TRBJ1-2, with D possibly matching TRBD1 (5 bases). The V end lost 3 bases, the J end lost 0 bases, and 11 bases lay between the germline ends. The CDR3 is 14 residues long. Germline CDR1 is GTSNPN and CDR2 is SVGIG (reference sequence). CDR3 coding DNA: TGTGCCTGGAGCCGCGGGGGGACTAACTATGGCTACACCTTC. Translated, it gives CAWSRGGTNYGYTF.

The CDR3 bases are TGTGCCAGCAGTTTAAGTAGGGAGCGCACAGATACGCAGTATTTT. This codes for CASSLSRERTDTQYF. This chain joins TRBV11-3 and TRBJ2-3, with D perhaps matching TRBD2 (5 bases). CDR1 and CDR2 (germline): SGHNT, YENEEA. The CDR3 covers 15 residues. Trimming left V 6 bases short and J 1 base short, with 14 bases between.

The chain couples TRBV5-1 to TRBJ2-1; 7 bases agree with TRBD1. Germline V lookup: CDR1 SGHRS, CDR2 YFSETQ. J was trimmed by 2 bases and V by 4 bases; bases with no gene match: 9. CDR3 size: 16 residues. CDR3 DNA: TGCGCCAGCAGCCCACAGGGGCCGCTGCCCTACAATGAGCAGTTCTTC. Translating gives CASSPQGPLPYNEQFF.

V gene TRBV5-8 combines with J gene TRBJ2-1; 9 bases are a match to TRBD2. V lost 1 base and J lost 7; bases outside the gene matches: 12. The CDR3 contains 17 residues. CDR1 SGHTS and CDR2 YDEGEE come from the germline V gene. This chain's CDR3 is CASSLSGGGAGRNEQFF. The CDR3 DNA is TGTGCCAGCAGCTTGAGTGGCGGGGGGGCCGGTAGGAATGAGCAGTTCTTC.

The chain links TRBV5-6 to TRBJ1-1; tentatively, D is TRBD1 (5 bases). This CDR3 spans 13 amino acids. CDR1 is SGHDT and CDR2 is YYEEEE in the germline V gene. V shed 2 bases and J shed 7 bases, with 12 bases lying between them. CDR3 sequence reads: CASSLQVPSEAFF. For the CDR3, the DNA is TGTGCCAGCAGCTTACAGGTCCCCAGTGAAGCTTTCTTT.

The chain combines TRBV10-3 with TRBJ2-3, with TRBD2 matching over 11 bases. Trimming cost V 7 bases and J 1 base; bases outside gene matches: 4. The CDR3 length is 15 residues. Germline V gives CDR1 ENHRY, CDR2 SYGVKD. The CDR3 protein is CAITSGLAGTDTQYF. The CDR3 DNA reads TGTGCCATCACCTCGGGACTAGCGGGCACAGATACGCAGTATTTT.

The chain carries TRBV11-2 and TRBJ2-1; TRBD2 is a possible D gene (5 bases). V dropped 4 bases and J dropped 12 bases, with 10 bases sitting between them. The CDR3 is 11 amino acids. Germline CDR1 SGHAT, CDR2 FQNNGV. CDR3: CASSSLRGQFF. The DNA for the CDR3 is TGTGCCAGCAGCTCCCTTCGGGGGCAGTTCTTC.

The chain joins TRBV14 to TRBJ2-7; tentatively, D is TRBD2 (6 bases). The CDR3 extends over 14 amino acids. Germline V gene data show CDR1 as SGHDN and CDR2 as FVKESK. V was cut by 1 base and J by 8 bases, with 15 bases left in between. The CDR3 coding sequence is TGTGCCAGCAGCCAAGGACTACGGGGGTCACAGCAGTACTTC. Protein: CASSQGLRGSQQYF.

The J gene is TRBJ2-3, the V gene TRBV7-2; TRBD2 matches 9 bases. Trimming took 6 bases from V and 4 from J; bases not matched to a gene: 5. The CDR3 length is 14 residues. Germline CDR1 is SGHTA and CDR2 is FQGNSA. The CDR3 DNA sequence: TGTGCCAGCAGTAGAGGACTAGCGTCAGATACGCAGTATTTT. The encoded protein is CASSRGLASDTQYF. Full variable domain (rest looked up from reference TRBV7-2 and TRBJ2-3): GAGVSQSPSNKVTEKGKDVELRCDPISGHTALYWYRQSLGQGLEFLIYFQGNSAPDKSGLPSDRFSAERTGGSVSTLTIQRTQQEDSAVYLCASSRGLASDTQYFGPGTRLTVL.

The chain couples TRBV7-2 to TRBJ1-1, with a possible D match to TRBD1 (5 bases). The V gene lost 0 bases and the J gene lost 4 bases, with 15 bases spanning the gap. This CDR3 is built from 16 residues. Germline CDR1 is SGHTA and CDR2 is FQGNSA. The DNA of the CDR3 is TGTGCCAGCAGCTTAGCGCTGGGGGGAGGAGGCACTGAAGCTTTCTTT. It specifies CASSLALGGGGTEAFF.

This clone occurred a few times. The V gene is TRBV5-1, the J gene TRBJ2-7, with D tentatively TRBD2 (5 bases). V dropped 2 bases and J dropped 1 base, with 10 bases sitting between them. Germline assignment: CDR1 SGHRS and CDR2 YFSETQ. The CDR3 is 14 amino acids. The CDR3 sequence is CASSFTRGSYEQYF. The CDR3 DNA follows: TGCGCCAGCAGCTTTACCCGGGGTTCCTACGAGCAGTACTTC.

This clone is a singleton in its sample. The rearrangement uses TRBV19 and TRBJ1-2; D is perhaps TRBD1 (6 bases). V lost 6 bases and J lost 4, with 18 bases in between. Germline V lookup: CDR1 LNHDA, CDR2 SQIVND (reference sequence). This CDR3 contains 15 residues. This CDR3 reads CASRQGSSFGYGYTF. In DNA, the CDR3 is TGTGCCAGTAGACAGGGCTCCTCCTTTGGCTATGGCTACACCTTC.

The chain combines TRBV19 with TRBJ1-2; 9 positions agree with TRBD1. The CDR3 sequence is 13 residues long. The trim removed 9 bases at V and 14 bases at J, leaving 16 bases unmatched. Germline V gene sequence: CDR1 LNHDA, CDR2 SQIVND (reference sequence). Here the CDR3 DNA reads TGTGCCAGCTCAACTGACAGGGGGATCCGATTTACCTTC. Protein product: CASSTDRGIRFTF. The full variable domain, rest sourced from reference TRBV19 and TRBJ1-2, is DGGITQSPKYLFRKEGQNVTLSCEQNLNHDAMYWYRQDPGQGLRLIYYSQIVNDFQKGDIAEGYSVSREKKESFPLTVTSAQKNPTAFYLCASSTDRGIRFTFGSGTRLTVV.

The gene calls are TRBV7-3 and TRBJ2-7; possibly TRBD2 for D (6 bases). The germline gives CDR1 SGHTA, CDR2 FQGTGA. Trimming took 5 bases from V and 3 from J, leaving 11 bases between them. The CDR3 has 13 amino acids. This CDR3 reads CASSADGGYEQYF. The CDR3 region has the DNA TGTGCCAGCAGCGCCGACGGGGGCTACGAGCAGTACTTC.

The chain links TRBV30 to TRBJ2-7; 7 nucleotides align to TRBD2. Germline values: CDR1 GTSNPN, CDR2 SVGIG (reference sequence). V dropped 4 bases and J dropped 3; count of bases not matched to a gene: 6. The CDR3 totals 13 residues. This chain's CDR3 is CAWNPREFYEQYF. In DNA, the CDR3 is TGTGCCTGGAACCCGCGGGAGTTCTACGAGCAGTACTTC.

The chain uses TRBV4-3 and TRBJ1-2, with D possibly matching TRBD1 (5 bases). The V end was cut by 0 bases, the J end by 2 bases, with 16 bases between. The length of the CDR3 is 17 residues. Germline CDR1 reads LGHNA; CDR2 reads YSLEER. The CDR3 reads CASSQDEGQGVNYGYTF. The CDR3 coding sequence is TGCGCCAGCAGCCAAGATGAAGGGCAGGGTGTCAACTATGGCTACACCTTC.